One sample yielded the 7 T cell receptor beta chains listed below, sequenced in a study of technical replicates of blood from several donors. Measured with immunoSEQ multiplex PCR; TCRdb has only the in-frame clones, and not every one. The table shows 45,000 to 60,000 clones, with roughly 94% occurring only once. Sequencing used PBMCs. These receptors were collected from a human donor in good health. Some clones in this sample may be carry-over from other donors' samples.

V gene TRBV6-6 combines with J gene TRBJ2-5, with 11 nucleotides matching TRBD2. V shed 6 bases, J shed 1 base, and the junction held 1 base outside the gene matches. CDR1 is MNHNY, CDR2 SVGAGI, per germline (reference sequence). CDR3 length: 14 amino acids. CDR3 sequence reads: CASRTSGTQETQYF. The CDR3 DNA is TGTGCCAGCAGGACTAGCGGGACCCAAGAGACCCAGTACTTC.

The chain uses TRBV12-2 and TRBJ1-5. TRBV12-2 is marked as a pseudogene. The CDR3 has 15 residues. CDR3 nucleotide sequence: TGTGCAAGTCGCTTAGTATTATGTAGCAATCAGCCCCAGCATTTT. It encodes CASRLVLCSNQPQHF.

CDR3 loop: CASRILPPETQYF. DNA of the CDR3: TGTGCCAGCAGGATACTACCGCCGGAGACCCAGTACTTC. This chain links TRBV6-1 with TRBJ2-5; D call uncertain. The CDR3 has 13 residues. Deletions cut 6 bases from V and 5 bases from J, with 13 bases between. The germline CDR1 and CDR2 sequences are MNHNS and SASEGT.

With respect to this clone: This sample also contains other DNA sequences that code for the same CDR3. The V and J genes are TRBV5-1 and TRBJ2-7; tentatively, D is TRBD1 (6 bases). Germline V CDR1 and CDR2: SGHRS, YFSETQ. This CDR3 contains 14 residues. Trimming removed 4 bases from V and 2 bases from J, with 13 bases in between. The CDR3 region has the DNA TGCGCCAGCAGCCCACAGGGACCTACCTACGAGCAGTACTTC. Translation: CASSPQGPTYEQYF. The whole variable domain, filled in from reference TRBV5-1 and TRBJ2-7, reads KAGVTQTPRYLIKTRGQQVTLSCSPISGHRSVSWYQQTPGQGLQFLFEYFSETQRNKGNFPGRFSGRQFSNSRSEMNVSTLELGDSALYLCASSPQGPTYEQYFGPGTRLTVT.

The V gene is TRBV2, the J gene TRBJ1-3; D is uncertain. The CDR3 has 15 residues. Per the germline V gene, CDR1 is SNHLY and CDR2 is FYNNEI. The ends were cut back, 1 base at V and 0 bases at J, with 7 bases in the middle. In nucleotides, the CDR3 is TGTGCCAGCAGTGAAGGGGCGTACTCTGGAAACACCATATATTTT. Translated: CASSEGAYSGNTIYF. The variable domain in full, with the rest retrieved from reference TRBV2 and TRBJ1-3, is EPEVTQTPSHQVTQMGQEVILRCVPISNHLYFYWYRQILGQKVEFLVSFYNNEISEKSEIFDDQFSVERPDGSNFTLKIRSTKLEDSAMYFCASSEGAYSGNTIYFGEGSWLTVV.

The gene calls are TRBV7-2 and TRBJ2-4; D is ambiguous. V lost 2 bases and J lost 10, with 6 bases in between. The CDR3 extends over 11 amino acids. CDR1 is SGHTA and CDR2 is FQGNSA in the germline V gene. The CDR3 sequence is CASSLQFIQYF. The CDR3 nucleotides are TGTGCCAGCAGCTTACAATTTATTCAGTACTTC.

The chain combines TRBV2 with TRBJ2-7; D might be TRBD2 (5 bases). The V gene lost 7 bases and the J gene lost 6 bases, with 16 bases spanning the gap. The CDR3 sequence is 13 residues long. Per germline, CDR1 SNHLY and CDR2 FYNNEI. The CDR3 sequence is CASKSGSTLEQYF. In DNA, the CDR3 is TGTGCCAGCAAAAGCGGAAGTACTCTCGAGCAGTACTTC.